A single count supports the clone carrying this T cell receptor beta chain. From germline, CDR1 is MDHEN and CDR2 SYDVKM. CDR3 length: 12 amino acids. Germline trimming cut 5 bases from V and 12 bases from J; bases unmatched to any gene: 8. The data originate from a study of blood T cell repertoires in COVID-19. Study summary: Researchers got acute and convalescent COVID-19 samples from the United States, Italy and Spain.

Seattle researchers signed up patients amid active infection and tracked them longitudinally. Using immunoSEQ multiplex PCR, the repertoire was profiled, and TCRdb retains in-frame clones only, with some absent. The sample has fewer than 350,000 clones; around 85% are singletons. The sequencing input was peripheral blood. This receptor was taken from a woman aged 25 to 39 with COVID-19, enrolled during active disease. The genes are TRBV28 and TRBJ1-1, with 8 positions matching TRBD1. Here the CDR3 reads CASSPPQGATFF. Here the CDR3 DNA reads TGTGCCAGCAGTCCACCGCAGGGGGCTACTTTCTTT.